The clone carrying this T cell receptor beta chain was seen only a few times. This specimen comes from a study of patients and donors after allogeneic stem cell transplantation. TCRdb ran MiXCR on the RT-PCR reads and lists one entry per CDR3 protein. The repertoire has over 150,000 distinct CDR3 sequences, approximately 28% of them found once; the top ten carry around 3%. Germline CDR1 MDHEN, CDR2 SYDVKM. V was pared by 5 bases and J by 7 bases, with 17 bases between. The CDR3 has 14 amino acids. The sequencing sample was made of blood, either unsorted or a sorted T cell fraction (not recorded which). The chain combines TRBV28 with TRBJ1-2, with no clear D. This receptor was obtained from a human donor who was either an allogeneic HSCT recipient or a stem cell or donor lymphocyte infusion donor (not recorded which). It is not recorded whose cells these are; they may come from a transplant donor. CDR3 in DNA: TGTGCCAGCAGTCCCCGCGGGGTCATGGCTGGCTACACCTTC. It specifies CASSPRGVMAGYTF.